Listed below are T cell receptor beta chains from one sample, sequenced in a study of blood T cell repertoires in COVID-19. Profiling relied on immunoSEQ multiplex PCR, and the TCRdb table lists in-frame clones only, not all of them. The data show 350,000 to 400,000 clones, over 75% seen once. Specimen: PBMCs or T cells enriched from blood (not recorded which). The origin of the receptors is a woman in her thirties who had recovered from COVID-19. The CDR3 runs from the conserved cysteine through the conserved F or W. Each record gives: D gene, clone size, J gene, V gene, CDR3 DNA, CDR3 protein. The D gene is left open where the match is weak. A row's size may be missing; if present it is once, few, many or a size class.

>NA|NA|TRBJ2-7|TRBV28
TGTGCCAGCAGTTTAGGGTCTTTCAGGCGTTACGAGCAGTACTTC
CASSLGSFRRYEQYF
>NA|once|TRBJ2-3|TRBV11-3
TGTGCCAGCAGCTCCTACTCTAGCACAGATACGCAGTATTTT
CASSSYSSTDTQYF
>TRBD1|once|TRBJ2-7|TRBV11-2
TGTGCCAGCAGCCAAAGGCGGACAGGGTTAGAGCAGTACTTC
CASSQRRTGLEQYF
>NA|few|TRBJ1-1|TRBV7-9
TGTGCCAGCAGCCGAAGAATTGTAGACACTGAAGCTTTCTTT
CASSRRIVDTEAFF
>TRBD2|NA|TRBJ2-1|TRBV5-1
TGCGCCAGCAGCTTGGTTATGGCGGGAGGGCTACGGAGTGAGCAGTTCTTC
CASSLVMAGGLRSEQFF
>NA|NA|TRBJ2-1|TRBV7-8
TGTGCCAGCAGCCAGAGCAATGAGCAGTTCTTC
CASSQSNEQFF
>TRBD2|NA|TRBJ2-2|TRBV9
TGTGCCAGCAGCGTGTGGGCGGGGGTGAACACCGGGGAGCTGTTTTTT
CASSVWAGVNTGELFF
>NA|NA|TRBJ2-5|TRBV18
TGTGCCAGCTCATCCAGCGGGGAGACCCAGTACTTC
CASSSSGETQYF
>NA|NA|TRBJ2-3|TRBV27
TGTGCCGCCGCTCGAAGAGGCACAGATACGCAGTATTTT
CAAARRGTDTQYF
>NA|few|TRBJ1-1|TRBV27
TGTGCCAGCAGTACCTGGGCCAGGAACACTGAAGCTTTCTTT
CASSTWARNTEAFF
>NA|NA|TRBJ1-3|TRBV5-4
TGTGCCAGCAGCTTGGCAGGCTCTGGAAACACCATATATTTT
CASSLAGSGNTIYF
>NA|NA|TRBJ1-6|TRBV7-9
TGTGCCAGCAGCTTAGCAGGGACACGCAATTCACCCCTCCACTTT
CASSLAGTRNSPLHF
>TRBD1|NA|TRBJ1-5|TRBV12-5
TGTGCTAGTGGTTCCCCGGAGACAGGGGGGTTTTATAGCAATCAGCCCCAGCATTTT
CASGSPETGGFYSNQPQHF
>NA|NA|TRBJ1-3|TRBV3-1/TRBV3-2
TGTGCCAGCAGTCAGGACACCTACTCCTCTGGAAACACCATATATTTT
CASSQDTYSSGNTIYF
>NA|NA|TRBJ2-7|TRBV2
TGTGCCAGCAATGACTCCCCCTACGAGCAGTACTTC
CASNDSPYEQYF
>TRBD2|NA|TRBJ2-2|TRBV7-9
TGTGCCAGCAGCCCGGGACTAGCGGGGGTCATAAACACCGGGGAGCTGTTTTTT
CASSPGLAGVINTGELFF
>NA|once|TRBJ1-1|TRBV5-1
TGCGCCAGCAGCTTGGTCGCGGGGCGTCGGGCTGAAGCTTTCTTT
CASSLVAGRRAEAFF
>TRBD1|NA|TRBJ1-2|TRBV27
TGTGCCAGCAGTTTATACGGGGTGAGGGGGCGCATGGGCTACACCTTC
CASSLYGVRGRMGYTF
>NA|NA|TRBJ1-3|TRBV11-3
TGTGCCAGCAGCTCCAGGGGCGCCGGAAACACCATATATTTT
CASSSRGAGNTIYF
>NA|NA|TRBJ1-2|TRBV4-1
TGCGCCAGCAGCCAAGGGGCAGGCAGCTATGGCTACACCTTC
CASSQGAGSYGYTF
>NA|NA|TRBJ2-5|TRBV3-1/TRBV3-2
TGTGCCAGCAGCCAAGCAGGTCCACAAGAGACCCAGTACTTC
CASSQAGPQETQYF
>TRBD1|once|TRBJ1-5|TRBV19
TGTGCCAGTAGTCCTATACAGGGGGGAAATCAGCCCCAGCATTTT
CASSPIQGGNQPQHF
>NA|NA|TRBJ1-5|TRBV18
TGTGCCAGCTCCCCAACGACAGGACCGAATCAGCCCCAGCATTTT
CASSPTTGPNQPQHF
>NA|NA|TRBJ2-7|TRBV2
TGTGCCAGCAACCGCCTCCGGTCCAAATCCTACGAGCAGTACTTC
CASNRLRSKSYEQYF
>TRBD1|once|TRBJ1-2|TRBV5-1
TGCGCCAGCAGCTCCGGACAGGGGAATGGCTACACCTTC
CASSSGQGNGYTF
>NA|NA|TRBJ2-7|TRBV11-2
TGTGCCAGCAGCTTAGGACGGGGCTCCTACGAGCAGTACTTC
CASSLGRGSYEQYF
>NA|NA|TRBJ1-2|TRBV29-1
TGCAGCGTTGCTGGACAGAACTATGGCTACACCTTC
CSVAGQNYGYTF
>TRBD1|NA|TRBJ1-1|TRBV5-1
TGCGCCAGCAGCTGGCCCTCAGGGGGCCAGAACACTGAAGCTTTCTTT
CASSWPSGGQNTEAFF
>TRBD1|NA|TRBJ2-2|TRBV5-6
TGTGCCAGCAGCTTTTACGACAGGGTGAACACCGGGGAGCTGTTTTTT
CASSFYDRVNTGELFF
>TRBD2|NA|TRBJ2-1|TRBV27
TGTGCCAGCAGTTTGAACGGGGGGTATGAGCAGTTCTTC
CASSLNGGYEQFF
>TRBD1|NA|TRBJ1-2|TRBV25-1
TGTGCCAGCAGTGAGGTCGAGACAGGGGAGTTTGACTATGGCTACACCTTC
CASSEVETGEFDYGYTF
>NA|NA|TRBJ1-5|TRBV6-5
TGTGCCAGCAACGGCCAAGGGGGCAATCAGCCCCAGCATTTT
CASNGQGGNQPQHF
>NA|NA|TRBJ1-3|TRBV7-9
TGTGCCAGCAGCCCCCGGGGTCCTGGAAACACCATATATTTT
CASSPRGPGNTIYF
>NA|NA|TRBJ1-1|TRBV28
TGTGCCAGCAGTTTATACAGGGAGAACACTGAAGCTTTCTTT
CASSLYRENTEAFF
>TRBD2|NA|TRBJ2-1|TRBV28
TGTGCCAGCCATAGCGGGGGGGACTACAATGAGCAGTTCTTC
CASHSGGDYNEQFF
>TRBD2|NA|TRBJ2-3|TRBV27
TGTGCCAGCAGTGGGCGGGGGGCGGCAGATACGCAGTATTTT
CASSGRGAADTQYF
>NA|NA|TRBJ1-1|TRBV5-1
TGCGCCAGCAGCTTGTACAGTCCGAACACTGAAGCTTTCTTT
CASSLYSPNTEAFF
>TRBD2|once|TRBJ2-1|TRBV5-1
TGCGCCAGTGGACTAGCGGGGGTCAATGAGCAGTTCTTC
CASGLAGVNEQFF
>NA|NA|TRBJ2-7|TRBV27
TGTGCCAGCAGTTCCTTCTACGAGCAGTACTTC
CASSSFYEQYF
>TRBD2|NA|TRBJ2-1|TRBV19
TGTGCCAGTACCCCTATGGGGGGAGCGGGAGGGCCCTATGAGCAGTTCTTC
CASTPMGGAGGPYEQFF
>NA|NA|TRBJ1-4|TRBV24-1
TGTGCCACCAGTGATTCATCCTCCGGGGAACTGTTTTTT
CATSDSSSGELFF
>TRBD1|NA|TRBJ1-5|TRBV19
TGTGCCAGTAGTCCTGACAGGGCGGGCAATCAGCCCCAGCATTTT
CASSPDRAGNQPQHF
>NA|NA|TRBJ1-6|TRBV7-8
TGTGCCAGCAGCATACAAACGGGGGATTCTTATAATTCACCCCTCCACTTT
CASSIQTGDSYNSPLHF
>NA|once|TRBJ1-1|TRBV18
TGTGCCAGCTCACCTCGACAGGAGAACACTGAAGCTTTCTTT
CASSPRQENTEAFF
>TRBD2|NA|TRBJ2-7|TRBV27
TGTGCCAGCAGTTTGTCCAGACTAGCTGGCGAGCAGTACTTC
CASSLSRLAGEQYF
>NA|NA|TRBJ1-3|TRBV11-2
TGTGCCAGCAGCTTATGGGCAGAGGGAGACACCATATATTTT
CASSLWAEGDTIYF